A single sample is the source of the 2 T cell receptor beta chains below, sequenced in a study of cytomegalovirus exposure and HLA in healthy donors. PCR involved 60 Vbeta and 13 Jbeta primers. Produced via immunoSEQ multiplex PCR; TCRdb's table is partial and in-frame only. The sample carries approximately 160,000 clones, approximately 86% recorded once. The sample was PBMCs. Receptors were obtained from a male donor in good health and CMV-seronegative.

The rearrangement joins TRBV6-4 to TRBJ1-1; D is uncertain. Trimming shortened V by 3 bases and J by 2 bases, and 7 bases separated the two germline ends. The CDR3 runs to 13 residues. Per germline, CDR1 MRHNA and CDR2 SNTAGT. CDR3 amino acids: CASSESSNTEAFF. The DNA of the CDR3 is TGTGCCAGCAGTGAATCTAGTAACACTGAAGCTTTCTTT.

J is TRBJ2-4 and V is TRBV2; D is unresolved. Germline CDR1 SNHLY, CDR2 FYNNEI. The germline V and J ends were trimmed by 2 bases and 9 bases, with 11 bases remaining between them. This CDR3 contains 13 residues. In nucleotides, the CDR3 is TGTGCCAGCAGTGAAATACGGGTTGGCATTCAGTACTTC. Protein: CASSEIRVGIQYF.